The clone carrying this TCR beta chain was counted a few times. Its antigen remains unidentified. The data stem from a study of T cells in Graves' hyperthyroidism and ophthalmopathy. About the study: At the time of initial diagnosis and before any treatment, peripheral blood was collected.

Findings and limits, study-wide: Researchers found most expanded thyroid clonotypes above 0.001 in blood as well.

Around 10 ml of fresh peripheral blood supplied the PBMCs. Losses at the gene ends were 4 bases for V and 12 bases for J; bases not matched to a gene: 8. The germline CDR1 and CDR2 sequences are SQVTM and ANQGSEA. CDR3 length: 14 amino acids. RNA transcripts were the template for amplifying TCR beta CDR3 regions. The TCR CDR3 first-round RT-PCR relied on the HTBI primer set. Using its own MiXCR run on the multiplex PCR reads, TCRdb lists one record per CDR3 protein. Here the sample spans 700,000 or so distinct CDR3 sequences, more than 14% being singletons. The TCR was taken from a woman in her forties or fifties with Graves' ophthalmopathy. The sequencing input was blood. The V and J genes are TRBV29-1 and TRBJ2-1, with 14 bases aligning to TRBD2. CDR3 region: CSVGGLAGEVGQFF. The CDR3 DNA reads TGCAGCGTTGGGGGACTAGCGGGAGAGGTCGGGCAGTTCTTC.